Described below is a single T cell receptor (beta chain) sequence and its context. CDR3 length: 14 amino acids. J was trimmed by 5 bases and V by 4 bases; bases with no gene match: 7. Per germline, CDR1 MNHEY and CDR2 SVGAGI. The assay was immunoSEQ multiplex PCR, and TCRdb's table has in-frame clones only and misses some. The sample carries approximately 260,000 clones, about four fifths recorded once. The sample belongs to a study of blood T cell repertoires in COVID-19. On the study more broadly: COVID-19 samples collected from the United States, Italy and Spain covered acute and convalescent phases.

The sequence was obtained from an elderly woman with acute or convalescent COVID-19. Sequencing was done on a sample of peripheral blood. This chain joins TRBV6-5 and TRBJ1-1, with 7 bases identical to TRBD1. The CDR3 protein is CASSSRQGWTEAFF. CDR3 DNA: TGTGCCAGCAGTTCCCGACAGGGTTGGACTGAAGCTTTCTTT.